This T cell receptor (beta chain) was sequenced in a study of CD8 T cells in ankylosing spondylitis (dated by TCRdb to about 2017). General notes on the study: The study profiled T cell receptor beta repertoires in healthy donors and ankylosing spondylitis patients to find disease-linked TCR variants. Peripheral blood samples were taken, and synovial fluid was additionally collected from ankylosing spondylitis patients. The full study cohort comprised around 25 ankylosing spondylitis patients and about 110 healthy donors. General study outcomes and caveats: A CD8+ phenotype was shown by the disease-linked clones, which were found at relatively low frequencies in peripheral blood. A TCR beta motif of seven or eight highly homologous amino acid variants appeared characteristic of blood from ankylosing spondylitis patients. Some motif variants were previously reported in synovial fluid and blood of reactive arthritis patients, suggesting common disease-initiation mechanisms. According to the report, matched synovial fluid samples from ankylosing spondylitis patients were significantly enriched for the disease-linked clones.

The listed sequencing device is Illumina HiSeq 2500. Quantitative 5'-RACE with molecular barcodes was used to prepare TCR beta libraries. From the authors' description of their analysis: Disease-linked TCR variants were identified with a new computational method built on a probabilistic model of VDJ rearrangement. Through fastp at Q25 and MiXCR, TCRdb rebuilt clones from the public reads, retaining in-frame beta chains. Identical CDR3 protein sequences are pooled into one entry, listed with their most common genes and DNA. TCRdb's processing, not the study's, gives the V and J calls here. This sample is represented by 200,000 to 250,000 distinct CDR3 sequences; 10% to 13% of them were singletons. 21% of the sample lies in the top ten. CDR1 SGHRS and CDR2 YFSETQ are derived from the germline V gene. Trimming removed 3 bases from V and 4 bases from J; the gene matches leave 6 bases unexplained. Spanning cysteine to phenylalanine, the CDR3 consists of 15 amino acids. Only CDR3 DNA is held: 45 bases, read in frame from base 1.

This clonotype was counted ten times or more. Its antigen target is currently unknown. Base qualities are missing; no much larger clone stands one base away. The sequence is built from TRBV5-1 and TRBJ2-2; 7 of the junction bases match TRBD1. The sequencing sample was made of blood, either unsorted or a sorted T cell fraction (not recorded which). The source is a male donor with ankylosing spondylitis or in good health (not recorded which). At the DNA level, the sequence is TGCGCCAGCAGCTCGGCGAGGGGGCGCACCGGGGAGCTGTTTTTT. Translation gives CASSSARGRTGELFF.